Presented here are 13 T cell receptor beta chains from one specimen sequenced in a study of shared clonotypes between healthy human individuals. The assay was immunoSEQ multiplex PCR, and TCRdb's table has in-frame clones only and misses some. In the table there are about 600,000 clones, about 97% of which are singletons. Sequencing was carried out using naive CD4+ T cells sorted from blood. Subset described: CD45RA+ positively selected. Receptor source: a woman aged 25 to 39 in good health.

The chain links TRBV18 to TRBJ2-7; 9 nucleotides agree with TRBD2. Looked up from germline, CDR1 is KGHSH and CDR2 is LQKENI. Unmatched junction bases numbered 6, after V lost 2 bases and J lost 7 bases. There are 14 residues in the CDR3. CDR3 residues: CASSPLSTSGEQYF. The CDR3, as DNA: TGTGCCAGCTCACCATTATCGACTAGCGGAGAGCAGTACTTC. Full variable domain (outside the CDR3, taken from reference TRBV18 and TRBJ2-7): NAGVMQNPRHLVRRRGQEARLRCSPMKGHSHVYWYRQLPEEGLKFMVYLQKENIIDESGMPKERFSAEFPKEGPSILRIQQVVRGDSAAYFCASSPLSTSGEQYFGPGTRLTVT.

The rearrangement joins TRBV2 to TRBJ1-2; D is ambiguous. Trimming took off 2 bases at V and 1 base at J, with 2 bases between the two ends. The length of the CDR3 is 12 residues. The germline gives CDR1 SNHLY, CDR2 FYNNEI. The CDR3 bases are TGTGCCAGCAGTGAAAGTAACTATGGCTACACCTTC. Its protein is CASSESNYGYTF. The whole variable domain, remainder taken from reference TRBV2 and TRBJ1-2, is EPEVTQTPSHQVTQMGQEVILRCVPISNHLYFYWYRQILGQKVEFLVSFYNNEISEKSEIFDDQFSVERPDGSNFTLKIRSTKLEDSAMYFCASSESNYGYTFGSGTRLTVV.

This chain joins TRBV5-1 and TRBJ2-5; D may correspond to TRBD1 or TRBD2 (5 bases each). The CDR3 spans 16 residues. The V and J ends lost 4 bases and 5 bases respectively, with 21 bases between them. Germline V lookup: CDR1 SGHRS, CDR2 YFSETQ. CDR3 DNA sequence: TGCGCCAGCAGCCCCCACAGAGGGGTGCTCGACGAGACCCAGTACTTC. This codes for CASSPHRGVLDETQYF. Supplemented by reference TRBV5-1 and TRBJ2-5, the full variable domain reads KAGVTQTPRYLIKTRGQQVTLSCSPISGHRSVSWYQQTPGQGLQFLFEYFSETQRNKGNFPGRFSGRQFSNSRSEMNVSTLELGDSALYLCASSPHRGVLDETQYFGPGTRLLVL.

The chain uses TRBV7-9 and TRBJ2-1, with 8 bases identical to TRBD2. V shed 0 bases and J 3 bases; nucleotides not matched to a gene: 4. This CDR3 region has 16 residues. Germline lookup yields CDR1 SEHNR and CDR2 FQNEAQ (reference sequence). For the CDR3, the DNA is TGTGCCAGCAGCTTAGCATTAGCGGGAATCTACAATGAGCAGTTCTTC. Protein: CASSLALAGIYNEQFF.

The chain joins TRBV27 to TRBJ1-1; D is ambiguous. Trimming pared 4 bases from V and 4 bases from J, leaving 10 bases between. Germline lookup yields CDR1 MNHEY and CDR2 SMNVEV (reference sequence). The CDR3 is made up of 13 amino acids. As DNA, the CDR3 is TGTGCCAGCAGTTCCCAGATATTCACTGAAGCTTTCTTT. As protein: CASSSQIFTEAFF.

This clone has just one count. This rearrangement joins TRBV28 to TRBJ2-5; 15 nucleotides line up with TRBD2. This CDR3 contains 18 residues. The trim removed 5 bases at V and 1 base at J, leaving 8 bases unmatched. CDR1 MDHEN and CDR2 SYDVKM come from the germline V gene. For the CDR3, the DNA is TGTGCCAGCAGTCCTCCGGGACTAGCGGGAGGTGGCCAAGAGACCCAGTACTTC. Its translation is CASSPPGLAGGGQETQYF. Full variable domain (outside the CDR3, taken from reference TRBV28 and TRBJ2-5): DVKVTQSSRYLVKRTGEKVFLECVQDMDHENMFWYRQDPGLGLRLIYFSYDVKMKEKGDIPEGYSVSREKKERFSLILESASTNQTSMYLCASSPPGLAGGGQETQYFGPGTRLLVL.

V is TRBV4-2 and J is TRBJ1-2, with 8 bases lining up with TRBD1. Germline V lookup: CDR1 LGHNA, CDR2 YNFKEQ. The CDR3 covers 17 residues. V was clipped by 6 bases and J by 6 bases; unmatched bases: 18. DNA for the CDR3: TGTGCCAGCAGTAACCTAGGGGTCCAGGGGGCGGAAAATGGCTACACCTTC. This translates into CASSNLGVQGAENGYTF.

This chain uses TRBV4-1 with TRBJ2-1; 11 positions match TRBD2. The trim removed 3 bases at V and 5 bases at J, leaving 6 bases unmatched. The CDR3 extends over 16 amino acids. Germline-derived CDR1 and CDR2 are MGHRA and YSYEKL. The CDR3 reads CASSQGLAVTNNEQFF. The CDR3, as DNA: TGCGCCAGCAGCCAGGGACTAGCGGTCACAAACAATGAGCAGTTCTTC.

The V gene is TRBV19, the J gene TRBJ2-3, with TRBD1 matching 12 bases. The CDR3 contains 15 residues. V was pared by 5 bases and J by 4 bases, with 4 bases of the junction left unmatched. Germline V gives CDR1 LNHDA, CDR2 SQIVND (reference sequence). CDR3 loop: CASSGTGGAADTQYF. DNA of the CDR3: TGTGCCAGTAGTGGGACAGGGGGCGCCGCAGATACGCAGTATTTT. Full variable domain (rest looked up from reference TRBV19 and TRBJ2-3): DGGITQSPKYLFRKEGQNVTLSCEQNLNHDAMYWYRQDPGQGLRLIYYSQIVNDFQKGDIAEGYSVSREKKESFPLTVTSAQKNPTAFYLCASSGTGGAADTQYFGPGTRLTVL.

V is TRBV30 and J is TRBJ2-5; the match to TRBD1 covers 10 bases. The germline gives CDR1 GTSNPN, CDR2 SVGIG (reference sequence). The junction had 7 bases not matched to a gene; V was cut back by 4 bases and J by 5 bases. The CDR3 loop spans 14 amino acids. CDR3 sequence: CAWNRQGALETQYF. CDR3 nucleotides: TGTGCCTGGAATCGACAGGGGGCATTGGAGACCCAGTACTTC.

This clone was observed a single time. The chain joins TRBV19 to TRBJ2-7, with 13 bases matching TRBD2. V lost 4 bases, J lost 4 bases, and 7 bases stayed unmatched. CDR3 length: 16 amino acids. Germline CDR1 LNHDA, CDR2 SQIVND (reference sequence). CDR3 nucleotide sequence: TGTGCCAGTAGTAGAACCGGGACTAGCGGGAATTACGAGCAGTACTTC. Translated: CASSRTGTSGNYEQYF.

This clone was seen a single time. The rearrangement links TRBV7-7 to TRBJ2-1; 11 nucleotides agree with TRBD2. CDR1 is SSHAT and CDR2 is FNYEAQ in the germline V gene (reference sequence). The ends lost 4 bases at V and 9 bases at J; junction bases unmatched: 8. CDR3 size: 15 residues. The CDR3 nucleotides read TGTGCCAGCAGCTATGGGACTAGCGGTAATTCTGAGCAGTTCTTC. It is translated as CASSYGTSGNSEQFF. Full variable domain (rest looked up from reference TRBV7-7 and TRBJ2-1): GAGVSQSPRYKVTKRGQDVTLRCDPISSHATLYWYQQALGQGPEFLTYFNYEAQPDKSGLPSDRFSAERPEGSISTLTIQRTEQRDSAMYRCASSYGTSGNSEQFFGPGTRLTVL.

The rearrangement joins TRBV18 to TRBJ2-2, with D maybe TRBD2 (6 bases). Germline lookup yields CDR1 KGHSH and CDR2 LQKENI. This CDR3 region has 16 residues. Trimming stripped 4 bases from V and 1 base from J, with 13 bases between. The CDR3 loop is CASSRSGSGNTGELFF. The CDR3 region has the DNA TGTGCCAGCTCACGTTCAGGTAGCGGGAACACCGGGGAGCTGTTTTTT.